This TCR beta chain emerged from a study of graft-versus-host responses after intestinal transplantation. Study-wide background: Tacrolimus and steroids were given for around 3 years to all recipients after anti-thymocyte globulin induction.

Here immunoSEQ multiplex PCR was the method, and the copy in TCRdb shows in-frame clones only, minus some. The data contain under 150,000 clones, approximately 96% of them singletons. Looked up from germline, CDR1 is LNHDA and CDR2 is SQIVND (reference sequence). The CDR3 runs to 13 residues. V lost 9 bases to trimming and J lost 5 bases; unmatched junction nucleotides: 6. Comments on this clone: Its antigen is still unknown.

This chain joins TRBV19 and TRBJ2-1; 8 nucleotides agree with TRBD1. The sequence was collected from a human donor who received an intestinal transplant. The sequenced sample was unstimulated CD8+ T cells sorted from spleen or lymph node cells, obtained before intestinal transplant. CDR3 protein: CASTNRGNNEQFF. The CDR3 coding sequence is TGTGCCAGCACTAACAGGGGGAACAATGAGCAGTTCTTC.